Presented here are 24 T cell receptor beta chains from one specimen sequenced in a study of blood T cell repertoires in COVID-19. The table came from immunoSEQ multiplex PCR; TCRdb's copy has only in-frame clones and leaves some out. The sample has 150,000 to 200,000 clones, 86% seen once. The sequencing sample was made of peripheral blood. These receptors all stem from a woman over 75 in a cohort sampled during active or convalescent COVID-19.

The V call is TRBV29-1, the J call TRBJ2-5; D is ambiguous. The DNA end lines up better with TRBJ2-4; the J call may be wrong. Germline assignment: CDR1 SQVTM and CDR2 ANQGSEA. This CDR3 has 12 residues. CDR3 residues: CSAHSTRDIQYF. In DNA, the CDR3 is TGCAGCGCGCACTCCACCCGGGACATTCAGTACTTC.

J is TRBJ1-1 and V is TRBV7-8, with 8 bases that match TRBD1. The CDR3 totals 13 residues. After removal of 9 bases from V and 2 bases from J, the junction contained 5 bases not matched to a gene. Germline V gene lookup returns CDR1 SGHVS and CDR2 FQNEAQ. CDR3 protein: CASGQGPNTEAFF. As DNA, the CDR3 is TGTGCCAGTGGACAGGGTCCCAACACTGAAGCTTTCTTT.

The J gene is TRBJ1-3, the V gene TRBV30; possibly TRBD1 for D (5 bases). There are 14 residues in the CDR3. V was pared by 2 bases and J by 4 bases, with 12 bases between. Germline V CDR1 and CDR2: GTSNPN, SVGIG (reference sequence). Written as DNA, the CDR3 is TGTGCCTGGAGTCCGACAGTGGCCGGAAACACCATATATTTT. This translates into CAWSPTVAGNTIYF.

This chain's CDR3 is CASSQEGALGIEQFF. Here the CDR3 DNA reads TGTGCCAGCAGCCAAGAAGGGGCTCTAGGCATTGAGCAGTTCTTC. The rearrangement uses TRBV3-1 (or the pseudogene TRBV3-2) and TRBJ2-1; D is perhaps TRBD1 (5 bases). Looked up from germline, CDR1 is LGHDT and CDR2 is YNNKEL (reference sequence). CDR3 length equals 15 residues. Trimming took 0 bases from V and 9 from J, leaving 15 bases between them.

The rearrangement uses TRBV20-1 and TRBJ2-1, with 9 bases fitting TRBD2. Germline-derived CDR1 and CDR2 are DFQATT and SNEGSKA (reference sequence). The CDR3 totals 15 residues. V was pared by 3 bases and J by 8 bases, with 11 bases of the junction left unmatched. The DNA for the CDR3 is TGCAGTGCTAGTTGGTCTAGCGGGAAGTCTGATGAGCAGTTCTTC. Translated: CSASWSSGKSDEQFF.

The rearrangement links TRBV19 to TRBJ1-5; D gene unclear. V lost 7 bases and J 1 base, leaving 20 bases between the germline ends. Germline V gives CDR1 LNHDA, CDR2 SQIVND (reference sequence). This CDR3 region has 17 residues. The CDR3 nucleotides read TGTGCCAGTACCTCCCTAAGTTCGGGAAGGAGCAATCAGCCCCAGCATTTT. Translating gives CASTSLSSGRSNQPQHF.

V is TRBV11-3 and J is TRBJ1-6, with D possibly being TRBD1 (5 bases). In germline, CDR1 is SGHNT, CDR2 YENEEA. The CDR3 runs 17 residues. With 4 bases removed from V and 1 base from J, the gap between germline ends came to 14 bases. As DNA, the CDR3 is TGTGCCAGCAGCTACCCCGGGGGAGCTTCCTATAATTCACCCCTCCACTTT. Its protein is CASSYPGGASYNSPLHF. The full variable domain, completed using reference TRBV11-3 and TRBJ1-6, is EAGVVQSPRYKIIEKKQPVAFWCNPISGHNTLYWYLQNLGQGPELLIRYENEEAVDDSQLPKDRFSAERLKGVDSTLKIQPAELGDSAVYLCASSYPGGASYNSPLHFGNGTRLTVT.

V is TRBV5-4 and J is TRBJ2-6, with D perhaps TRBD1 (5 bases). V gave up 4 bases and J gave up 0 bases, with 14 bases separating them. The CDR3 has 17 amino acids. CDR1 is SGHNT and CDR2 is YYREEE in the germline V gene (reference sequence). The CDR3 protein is CASSPGLDFSGANVLTF. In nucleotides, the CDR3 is TGTGCCAGCAGCCCAGGGCTCGACTTCTCTGGGGCCAACGTCCTGACTTTC.

The CDR3 protein is CASSTGKQAFF. CDR3 coding DNA: TGCGCCAGCAGTACAGGGAAACAAGCTTTCTTT. The chain is built from TRBV10-1 and TRBJ1-1, with D maybe TRBD1 (6 bases). This CDR3 comprises 11 residues. Germline CDR1 WNHNN, CDR2 SYGVQD (reference sequence). V was cut by 5 bases and J by 9 bases, with 10 bases left in between.

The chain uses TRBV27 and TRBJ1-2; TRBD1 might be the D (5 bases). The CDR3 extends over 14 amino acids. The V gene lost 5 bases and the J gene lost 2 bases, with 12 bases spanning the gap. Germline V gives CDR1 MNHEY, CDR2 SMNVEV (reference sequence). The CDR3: CASSPLGGNYGYTF. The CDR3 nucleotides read TGTGCCAGCAGTCCCCTCGGGGGAAACTATGGCTACACCTTC.

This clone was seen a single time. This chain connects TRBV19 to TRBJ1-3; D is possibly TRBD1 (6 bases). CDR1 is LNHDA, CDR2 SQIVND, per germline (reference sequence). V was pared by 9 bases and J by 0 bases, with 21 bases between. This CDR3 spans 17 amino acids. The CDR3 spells CASTFTGQATSGNTIYF. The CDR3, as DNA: TGTGCCAGCACTTTTACAGGGCAGGCAACCTCTGGAAACACCATATATTTT.

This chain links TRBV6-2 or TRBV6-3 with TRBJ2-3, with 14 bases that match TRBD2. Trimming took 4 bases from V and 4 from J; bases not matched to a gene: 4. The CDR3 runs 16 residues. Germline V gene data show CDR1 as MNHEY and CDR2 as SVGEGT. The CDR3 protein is CASSLTSGRGADTQYF. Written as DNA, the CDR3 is TGTGCCAGCAGTTTGACTAGCGGGAGGGGCGCAGATACGCAGTATTTT.

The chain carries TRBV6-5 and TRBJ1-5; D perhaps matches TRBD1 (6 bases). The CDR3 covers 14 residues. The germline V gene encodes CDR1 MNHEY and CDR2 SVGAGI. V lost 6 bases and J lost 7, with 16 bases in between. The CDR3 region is CASRQQGTQQPQHF. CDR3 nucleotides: TGTGCCAGCAGACAACAGGGAACCCAGCAGCCCCAGCATTTT.

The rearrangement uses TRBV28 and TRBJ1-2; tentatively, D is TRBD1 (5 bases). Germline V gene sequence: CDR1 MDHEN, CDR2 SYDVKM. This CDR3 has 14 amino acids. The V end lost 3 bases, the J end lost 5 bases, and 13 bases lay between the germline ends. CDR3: CASSFRRGGYGYTF. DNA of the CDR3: TGTGCCAGCAGTTTTAGAAGGGGCGGTTATGGCTACACCTTC.

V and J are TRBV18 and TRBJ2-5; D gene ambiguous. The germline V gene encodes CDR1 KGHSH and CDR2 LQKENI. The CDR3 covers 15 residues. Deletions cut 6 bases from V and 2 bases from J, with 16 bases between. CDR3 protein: CASSPRQVSQETQYF. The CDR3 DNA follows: TGTGCCAGCTCCCCTCGACAAGTCTCGCAAGAGACCCAGTACTTC.

The CDR3 DNA sequence: TGTGCCAGCTCACCACGGCGGGGGCTGTCCTACAATGAGCAGTTCTTC. Its protein is CASSPRRGLSYNEQFF. This chain connects TRBV18 to TRBJ2-1; tentatively, D is TRBD2 (7 bases). Germline V gene sequence: CDR1 KGHSH, CDR2 LQKENI. V was clipped by 1 base and J by 1 base, with 11 bases between them. The CDR3 runs 16 residues.

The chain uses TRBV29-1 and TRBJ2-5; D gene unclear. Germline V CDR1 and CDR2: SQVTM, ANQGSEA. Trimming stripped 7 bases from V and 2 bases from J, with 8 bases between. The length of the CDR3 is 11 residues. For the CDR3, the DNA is TGCAGCGGCTACCTACAAGAGACCCAGTACTTC. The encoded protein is CSGYLQETQYF.

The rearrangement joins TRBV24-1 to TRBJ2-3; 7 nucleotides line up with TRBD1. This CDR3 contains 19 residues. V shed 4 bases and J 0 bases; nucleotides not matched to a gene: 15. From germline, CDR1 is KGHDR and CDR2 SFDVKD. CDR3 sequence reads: CATSDRTGTEITSTDTQYF. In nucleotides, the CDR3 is TGTGCCACCAGTGACCGTACCGGGACAGAGATCACTAGCACAGATACGCAGTATTTT.

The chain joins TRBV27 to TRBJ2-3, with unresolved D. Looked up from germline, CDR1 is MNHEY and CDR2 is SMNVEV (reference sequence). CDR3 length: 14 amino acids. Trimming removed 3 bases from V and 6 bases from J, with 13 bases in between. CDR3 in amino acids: CASSFTARVDTQYF. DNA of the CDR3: TGTGCCAGCAGTTTCACGGCACGGGTTGATACGCAGTATTTT.

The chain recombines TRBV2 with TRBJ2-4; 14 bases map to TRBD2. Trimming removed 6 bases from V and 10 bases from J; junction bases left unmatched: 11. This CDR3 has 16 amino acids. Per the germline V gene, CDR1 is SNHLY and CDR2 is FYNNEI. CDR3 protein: CASSGTSGGLSWIQYF. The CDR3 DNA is TGTGCCAGCAGCGGGACTAGCGGGGGACTATCGTGGATTCAGTACTTC.

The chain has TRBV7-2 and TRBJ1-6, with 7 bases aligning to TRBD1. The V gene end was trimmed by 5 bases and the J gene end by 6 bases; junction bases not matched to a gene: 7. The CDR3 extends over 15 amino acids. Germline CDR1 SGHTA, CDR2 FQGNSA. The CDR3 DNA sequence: TGTGCCAGCAGCCCGGGACAGAGCTTTAATTCACCCCTCCACTTT. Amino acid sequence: CASSPGQSFNSPLHF.

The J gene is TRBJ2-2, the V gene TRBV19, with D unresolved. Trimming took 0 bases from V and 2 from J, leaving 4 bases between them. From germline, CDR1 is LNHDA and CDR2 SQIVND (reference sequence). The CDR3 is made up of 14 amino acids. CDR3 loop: CASSIDRNTGELFF. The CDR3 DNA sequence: TGTGCCAGTAGTATAGACAGAAACACCGGGGAGCTGTTTTTT.

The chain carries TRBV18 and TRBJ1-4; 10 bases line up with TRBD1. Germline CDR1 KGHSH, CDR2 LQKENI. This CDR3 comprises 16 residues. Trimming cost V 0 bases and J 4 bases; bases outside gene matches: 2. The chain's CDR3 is CASSPPGTGDNEKLFF. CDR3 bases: TGTGCCAGCTCACCACCAGGGACAGGGGATAATGAAAAACTGTTTTTT. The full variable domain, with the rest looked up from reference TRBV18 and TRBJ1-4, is NAGVMQNPRHLVRRRGQEARLRCSPMKGHSHVYWYRQLPEEGLKFMVYLQKENIIDESGMPKERFSAEFPKEGPSILRIQQVVRGDSAAYFCASSPPGTGDNEKLFFGSGTQLSVL.

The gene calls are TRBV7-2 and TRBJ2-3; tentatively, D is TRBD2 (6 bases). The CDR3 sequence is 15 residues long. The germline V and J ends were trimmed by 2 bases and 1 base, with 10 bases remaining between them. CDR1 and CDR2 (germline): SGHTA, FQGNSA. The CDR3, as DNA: TGTGCCAGCAGCTTAAACGGCGGGGGCACAGATACGCAGTATTTT. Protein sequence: CASSLNGGGTDTQYF.